This TCR beta chain was recovered during a study of technical replicates of blood from a handful of donors (dated by TCRdb to about 2017). As regards this clone: It lacks a known antigen. No base-level quality is on record; no much larger clone is a single base apart.

Receptor amplification or capture employed the immunoSEQ multiplex PCR assay. What TCRdb holds here is the immuneACCESS table cut down to in-frame rearrangements. Part of the clones is not present; checked against another copy, under half of the missing clones reflect an unresolved V gene, and the others are unexplained. The table for this sample lists 75,000 or so clones; more than 85% of them were counted only once. About 0.27% of the sample is in the top ten clones. Here V drops 4 bases and J drops 2 bases, and the junction holds 11 bases not matched to any gene. The germline V gene sets CDR1 to SGDLS and CDR2 to YYNGEE. From the cysteine through the phenylalanine, the CDR3 covers 16 amino acids. CDR3 DNA is the only sequence kept; it has 48 bases, read in frame from the first base.

Sequencing was performed on T cells isolated from PBMCs. The clonotype originates from a human donor in good health. The chain uses TRBV9 and TRBJ1-1; a stretch of 7 junction bases matches TRBD1. The bases are TGTGCCAGCAGCCCTCGCCCAGGGGGTCTAAACACTGAAGCTTTCTTT. Its translation is CASSPRPGGLNTEAFF.